The TCR beta chain described here comes from a study of cytotoxic CD8 clonotypes in ibrutinib-treated CLL (dated by TCRdb to about 2021). Looking at the study overall: The cohort included some 14 treatment-naive and some twelve relapsed/refractory patients; roughly 17 were IGHV unmutated. Partial responses were observed in roughly 24 patients and complete responses in 2; after a median follow-up of 68 months, remission was maintained in 15 or so patients and progression was observed in about twelve. The response samples were drawn at a median of roughly eleven months into treatment, with a range of about 6 to 36 months. On average, each sample yielded approximately 250,000 productive templates and roughly 95,000 productive rearrangements. Longitudinal samples were available for about 30% of the roughly 90 trial participants. Cryopreserved peripheral blood mononuclear cells were collected at three points: before therapy, at response, and at either sustained remission or disease progression. Every remission and progressive disease sample was obtained while ibrutinib was still being received by the patients.

In this sample, this clone turned up a few times. Its antigen specificity is not known. Within one base of it there is no much larger clone, and no base qualities were kept. Sequences SGHRS (CDR1) and YFSETQ (CDR2) are obtained from the germline V gene. V is pared back by 4 bases and J by 8 bases, with 13 bases lying between the germline termini. Measured from the cysteine to the phenylalanine, the CDR3 is 14 residues long. The kept DNA is CDR3 alone, 42 bases in frame from the first base. On a MiSeq, deep resolution sequencing aimed for a depth between 1 in 1 million and 1 in 200,000 T cells, with each clonotype covered 10x on average. TCR beta libraries were generated with the immunoSEQ hsTCRB Kit. As for how the authors treated the data: ImmunoSEQ Data Assistant and ImmunoSEQ Analyzer were used for data analysis, and V, D and J genes were assigned according to IMGT definitions. Clonality, with values ranging from 0 to 1, was calculated as one minus the normalized Shannon entropy of productive rearrangement frequencies. Public clonotype analysis was restricted to overrepresented clonotypes comprising at least 0.05% of each patient's repertoire. About a dozen repertoires from age-matched healthy donors, obtained from immuneACCESS, served as clonality controls. As stored in TCRdb, this immuneACCESS dataset retains in-frame rearrangements with V and J assigned. A fraction of the clones does not appear; measured against another copy, unresolved V genes explain less than half of the discrepancy, and the remainder lacks a known reason. V, J and clone size derive from that table, while D and trimming were established from the DNA sequence. The sample table shows 35,000 to 55,000 clones, and roughly two thirds are seen once. The ten largest account for about 13% of the sample.

Reading the label with the study, this specimen's time point is: approximately eleven months on ibrutinib. For TCR beta library preparation, about 2.2 micrograms of genomic DNA were extracted from the cryopreserved PBMCs. Longitudinal blood samples from CLL patients on ibrutinib monotherapy were analyzed using high-throughput TCR beta sequencing. The patients took part in an open-label, single-center phase 2 trial of ibrutinib monotherapy. The investigation overall reported the following: Public clonotypes were rare and either shrank or stayed stable during treatment, and the rise in clonality at ibrutinib response reflected expansion of private clonotypes. Clonality increased at ibrutinib response, stayed stable in sustained remission, and fell back toward baseline at progression. At baseline, clonality was higher than in age-matched healthy donors and showed a strong correlation with circulating CD8+ T-cell counts. Lymph node repertoires were not examined, and the timing of sampling was not matched between patients in sustained remission and those whose disease progressed.

The rearrangement combines TRBV5-1 with TRBJ1-6; the D gene is possibly TRBD1, with 6 bases matching. The sequence was collected from a human donor with chronic lymphocytic leukemia. The specimen comprised PBMCs, sampled after 12 months of ibrutinib treatment. The DNA sequence is TGCGCCAGCAGCCTCAGGGAGGGGGATTCACCCCTCCACTTT. Its protein is CASSLREGDSPLHF.